These T cell receptor beta chains were read from a single sample in a study of shared clonotypes between healthy human individuals. This table comes from immunoSEQ multiplex PCR, and its TCRdb copy is limited to in-frame clones, with some not included. This table holds roughly 1,500,000 clones, approximately 98% found once. The source material was naive CD4+ T cells sorted from blood. All receptors derive from a man aged 30 to 45 in good health. Both conserved end residues are part of each CDR3. D genes are given only for firm matches. The size entry is marked missing in some rows and otherwise reads once, few, many or a size class.

>TRBJ2-7|NA|TRBV18|NA
CASRRGLSYEQYF
TGTGCCAGCCGCAGGGGCCTCTCCTACGAGCAGTACTTC
>TRBJ2-1|TRBD2|TRBV30|NA
CAWRALAGGSYEQFF
TGTGCCTGGAGGGCTCTAGCGGGAGGCAGTTATGAGCAGTTCTTC
>TRBJ1-2|TRBD1|TRBV15|NA
CATSRDRGVGYTF
TGTGCCACCAGCAGGGACAGGGGCGTCGGCTACACCTTC
>TRBJ2-5|NA|TRBV5-4|once
CASSSMGIAETQYF
TGTGCCAGCAGCTCCATGGGGATTGCGGAGACCCAGTACTTC
>TRBJ2-1|NA|TRBV7-9|NA
CASSPRSNDGNEQFF
TGTGCCAGCAGCCCGAGGTCGAACGACGGCAATGAGCAGTTCTTC
>TRBJ1-4|NA|TRBV25-1|NA
CASGQAARGEKLFF
TGTGCCAGCGGGCAAGCGGCACGCGGGGAAAAACTGTTTTTT
>TRBJ2-1|TRBD1|TRBV14|NA
CASSQDGKGADWTPPDNEQFF
TGTGCCAGCAGCCAAGATGGTAAGGGGGCGGACTGGACTCCCCCCGACAATGAGCAGTTCTTC
>TRBJ2-5|NA|TRBV19|NA
CASSNPITGQETQYF
TGTGCCAGTAGTAACCCCATTACAGGGCAAGAGACCCAGTACTTC
>TRBJ2-5|NA|TRBV27|once
CASSYWGGRGSRETQYF
TGTGCCAGCAGCTATTGGGGGGGGCGCGGGTCTCGAGAGACCCAGTACTTC
>TRBJ2-1|TRBD2|TRBV7-9|once
CASSLVSGSYNEQFF
TGTGCCAGCAGCTTGGTTAGCGGGAGTTACAATGAGCAGTTCTTC
>TRBJ2-7|NA|TRBV21-1|NA
CASSKVGQGTSYEQYF
NA
>TRBJ2-3|NA|TRBV5-1|NA
CASTPGAPSTDTQYF
TGCGCCAGCACCCCAGGGGCCCCTAGCACAGATACGCAGTATTTT
>TRBJ2-1|NA|TRBV14|NA
CASSQDQASFIDEQFF
TGTGCCAGCAGCCAAGATCAGGCTAGCTTCATAGATGAGCAGTTCTTC
>TRBJ1-2|NA|TRBV5-4|NA
CASSLAGSGGYTF
TGTGCCAGCAGCTTGGCCGGGTCGGGTGGCTACACCTTC
>TRBJ2-6|NA|TRBV9|NA
CASSASSFGANVLTF
TGTGCCAGCAGCGCGTCGAGTTTTGGGGCCAACGTCCTGACTTTC
>TRBJ2-3|TRBD2|TRBV27|NA
CASSSLPGTSGGMPYTQYF
TGTGCCAGCAGTTCCCTCCCCGGGACTAGCGGGGGTATGCCGTATACGCAGTATTTT
>TRBJ2-1|TRBD2|TRBV10-3|NA
CAISEGGLAGINEQFF
TGTGCCATCAGTGAAGGAGGACTAGCGGGAATCAATGAGCAGTTCTTC
>TRBJ2-5|NA|TRBV5-1|NA
CASSWDNPETQYF
TGCGCCAGCAGCTGGGACAACCCAGAGACCCAGTACTTC
>TRBJ2-7|TRBD1|TRBV5-4|NA
CASSLGRGRREQYF
TGTGCCAGCAGCTTAGGCAGGGGGCGGAGAGAGCAGTACTTC
>TRBJ2-5|NA|TRBV28|once
CASTNSGRRETQYF
TGTGCCAGCACAAACTCAGGGAGAAGGGAGACCCAGTACTTC
>TRBJ2-1|NA|TRBV7-2|NA
CASSLSLGYNEQFF
TGTGCCAGCAGCTTATCCCTAGGGTACAATGAGCAGTTCTTC
>TRBJ2-2|TRBD2|TRBV18|NA
CASSPTSGYTGELFF
TGTGCCAGCTCTCCTACTAGCGGCTACACCGGGGAGCTGTTTTTT
>TRBJ1-1|NA|TRBV18|NA
CASSPLPEQNTEAFF
TGTGCCAGCTCACCCCTGCCGGAGCAGAACACTGAAGCTTTCTTT
>TRBJ2-7|TRBD1|TRBV18|once
CASSRGGQGANEQYF
TGTGCCAGCTCCCGTGGAGGACAGGGGGCGAACGAGCAGTACTTC
>TRBJ1-2|NA|TRBV5-1|NA
CASSLQGPTGRGYTF
TGCGCCAGCAGCTTGCAGGGGCCAACCGGCCGGGGCTACACCTTC
>TRBJ1-1|TRBD1|TRBV10-3|NA
CAIKDRGGTEAFF
TGTGCCATCAAGGACAGGGGCGGCACTGAAGCTTTCTTT
>TRBJ2-7|TRBD1|TRBV19|once
CASSDRDRIYEQYF
TGTGCCAGTAGTGACCGGGACAGGATCTACGAGCAGTACTTC
>TRBJ1-5|NA|TRBV6-1|NA
CAIRDGMNQPQHF
TGTGCCATCCGAGATGGGATGAATCAGCCCCAGCATTTT